This T cell receptor beta chain was profiled in a study of STAT3 mutations in large granular lymphocyte leukemia. Study details: Canonical activating STAT3 mutations were detected in roughly half of the longitudinally sequenced T-LGLL patients. Whole-study findings and limits: Every T-cell large granular lymphocyte leukemia patient had at least one immunodominant TCR beta clonotype.

This clone has just a few counts. The antigen is undetermined. The repertoire was sequenced with immunoSEQ multiplex PCR; TCRdb's copy has only in-frame clones and lacks some. The sample comprises several thousand clones, roughly 36% of which are singletons, and over 15% rests with the top ten. Germline V CDR1 and CDR2: KGHSH, LQKENI. Trimming shortened V by 6 bases and J by 1 base, and 16 bases separated the two germline ends. The CDR3 runs 16 residues. The gene calls are TRBV18 and TRBJ1-5; tentatively, D is TRBD1 (6 bases). The material sequenced was peripheral blood mononuclear cells. This clonotype was sampled from a woman aged 40 to 49 with T-cell large granular lymphocyte leukemia. Some clones in this sample may be carry-over from other donors' samples. The CDR3 region has the DNA TGTGCCAGCTCTCAACAACAGGGAACGAGCAATCAGCCCCAGCATTTT. This sequence encodes CASSQQQGTSNQPQHF.